The subject of this entry is one TCR beta chain. The sample belongs to a study of blood T cell repertoires in COVID-19. In the original processing: Amplification of reference gene primers was used by the study to estimate nucleated cell counts. Sequencing was performed with immunoSEQ multiplex PCR; in TCRdb, only in-frame clones are kept and a portion is missing. From that table come the V and J calls and clone size; the DNA was used to work out D and trimming. The sample carries some 130,000 clones, approximately 90% recorded once. Germline V gene sequence: CDR1 MGHRA, CDR2 YSYEKL. The CDR3 contains 17 residues. V was pared by 1 base and J by 4 bases, with 6 bases of the junction left unmatched.

Sequencing input: peripheral blood. This receptor was taken from a man over 45 with acute or convalescent COVID-19. The rearrangement links TRBV4-1 to TRBJ2-2, with 10 positions matching TRBD2. The CDR3 loop reads CASSQALSGRATGELFF. The CDR3 nucleotides are TGCGCCAGCAGCCAAGCCCTCAGCGGGAGGGCCACCGGGGAGCTGTTTTTT.